This T cell receptor beta chain was identified during a study of shared clonotypes between healthy human individuals. The study separated CD4+ cells into CD45RA+ naive and CD45RA-negative memory subsets. In the original workflow: In the immunoSEQ data, sequences were junction-only and lacked quality scores, so filtering differed. TCRdb's copy holds only in-frame clones and misses some; the assay was immunoSEQ multiplex PCR. V and J calls plus clone size are reproduced from that table; the DNA served to infer D and trimming. The sample lists 2 million to 2.5 million clones; 95% were seen once. This CDR3 is built from 12 residues. V lost 6 bases, J lost 1 base, and 9 bases lay in between. Germline V gives CDR1 SQVTM, CDR2 ANQGSEA. Study results and limitations: Relative to clonotypes present in all four donors, those not shared had lower generation probabilities. Even with large depth, rarefaction showed that sorted-subset sequencing was incomplete.

In the case of this clone: Its antigen is still unknown.

This chain connects TRBV29-1 to TRBJ1-1; maybe TRBD1 (6 bases). Sequencing was carried out using naive CD4+ T cells sorted from blood. Subset denoted: CD45RA+ positively selected. This TCR derives from a man younger than 35 in good health. The CDR3 nucleotides are TGCAGCGTGATACAGGGGAACACTGAAGCTTTCTTT. Amino acid sequence: CSVIQGNTEAFF. Complete variable domain (other parts from reference TRBV29-1 and TRBJ1-1): SAVISQKPSRDICQRGTSLTIQCQVDSQVTMMFWYRQQPGQSLTLIATANQGSEATYESGFVIDKFPISRPNLTFSTLTVSNMSPEDSSIYLCSVIQGNTEAFFGQGTRLTVV.